These 23 T cell receptor beta chains originate from one sample sequenced in a study of cytomegalovirus exposure and HLA in healthy donors. This PCR relied on a set of 60 Vbeta primers and 13 Jbeta primers. The assay was immunoSEQ multiplex PCR, and TCRdb's table has in-frame clones only and misses some. The sample includes 150,000 to 200,000 clones, about 80% of them seen just once. The specimen was PBMCs. The receptors were gathered from a man aged 35 to 55 in good health and CMV-seropositive.

The V call is TRBV6-6, the J call TRBJ1-4; 9 bases are shared with TRBD1. Germline CDR1 is MNHNY and CDR2 is SVGAGI (reference sequence). V was clipped by 7 bases and J by 3 bases; unmatched bases: 3. The CDR3 extends over 14 amino acids. DNA of the CDR3: TGTGCCAGCACCGGGACAGGGTCTAATGAAAAACTGTTTTTT. This gives the protein CASTGTGSNEKLFF.

This clone has just one count. DNA for the CDR3: TGCGCCAGCAGTGATCACAGGTGGTACGAGCAGTACTTC. Amino acid sequence: CASSDHRWYEQYF. The V and J genes are TRBV10-1 and TRBJ2-7, with D possibly being TRBD1 (5 bases). The CDR3 runs to 13 residues. With 3 bases removed from V and 4 bases from J, the gap between germline ends came to 10 bases. Per the germline V gene, CDR1 is WNHNN and CDR2 is SYGVQD (reference sequence).

This sequence joins TRBV5-4 and TRBJ2-2; no definite D call. There are 15 residues in the CDR3. Germline-derived CDR1 and CDR2 are SGHNT and YYREEE (reference sequence). The ends were cut back, 0 bases at V and 4 bases at J, with 10 bases in the middle. CDR3 protein: CASSLDSPGTGELFF. In DNA form, the CDR3 reads TGTGCCAGCAGCTTGGACTCTCCGGGCACCGGGGAGCTGTTTTTT.

The chain combines TRBV28 with TRBJ1-2, with 7 bases that match TRBD1. The CDR3 is made up of 14 amino acids. Trimming at V came to 2 bases and at J to 5 bases, leaving 5 bases not matched to a gene. From germline, CDR1 is MDHEN and CDR2 SYDVKM. DNA for the CDR3: TGTGCCAGCAGTTTAGCCGGGACAGTTTATGGCTACACCTTC. Encoded protein: CASSLAGTVYGYTF.

The rearrangement uses TRBV19 and TRBJ2-1, with D unresolved. V was trimmed by 3 bases and J by 4 bases, leaving 7 bases between them. Germline CDR1 reads LNHDA; CDR2 reads SQIVND (reference sequence). The CDR3 loop spans 13 amino acids. The CDR3 bases are TGTGCCAGTAGTATCCTCGGTTACAATGAGCAGTTCTTC. As protein: CASSILGYNEQFF.

The genes are TRBV4-1 and TRBJ1-1, with D tentatively TRBD1 (6 bases). V dropped 3 bases and J dropped 1 base, with 12 bases sitting between them. CDR3 length: 15 amino acids. Germline V gene sequence: CDR1 MGHRA, CDR2 YSYEKL. The CDR3 DNA follows: TGCGCCAGCAGCCACGCAGGGGTCCCGAACACTGAAGCTTTCTTT. Protein sequence: CASSHAGVPNTEAFF.

The rearrangement uses TRBV2 and TRBJ2-7; 8 nucleotides line up with TRBD1. Losses at the gene ends were 3 bases for V and 3 bases for J; bases not matched to a gene: 4. The germline V gene encodes CDR1 SNHLY and CDR2 FYNNEI. The CDR3 runs 14 residues. Here the CDR3 reads CASSDGDRFYEQYF. The CDR3 DNA reads TGTGCCAGCAGTGATGGGGACAGGTTCTACGAGCAGTACTTC.

The chain links TRBV19 to TRBJ2-7; D possibly corresponds to TRBD1 (5 bases). V dropped 3 bases and J dropped 1 base, with 10 bases sitting between them. The CDR3 contains 14 residues. Germline CDR1 is LNHDA and CDR2 is SQIVND (reference sequence). CDR3 loop: CASSMRQGSYEQYF. Here the CDR3 DNA reads TGTGCCAGTAGTATGAGGCAGGGATCCTACGAGCAGTACTTC.

The rearrangement joins TRBV14 to TRBJ2-2; TRBD1 matches 8 bases. Trimming at V came to 3 bases and at J to 7 bases, leaving 4 bases not matched to a gene. CDR3 length: 14 amino acids. CDR1 and CDR2 (germline): SGHDN, FVKESK. CDR3 coding DNA: TGTGCCAGCAGCCACAGGGGGCGTGGCGGGGAGCTGTTTTTT. Amino acid sequence: CASSHRGRGGELFF.

The rearrangement links TRBV5-4 to TRBJ2-3, with 14 nucleotides matching TRBD2. The germline CDR1 and CDR2 sequences are SGHNT and YYREEE (reference sequence). J lost 3 bases, V lost 4 bases, and 1 base had no gene match. The CDR3 is made up of 15 amino acids. The CDR3 here is CASSRTSGRTDTQYF. The CDR3, as DNA: TGTGCCAGCAGCAGGACTAGCGGGAGGACAGATACGCAGTATTTT. Drawing the rest from reference TRBV5-4 and TRBJ2-3, the complete variable domain is ETGVTQSPTHLIKTRGQQVTLRCSSQSGHNTVSWYQQALGQGPQFIFQYYREEENGRGNFPPRFSGLQFPNYSSELNVNALELDDSALYLCASSRTSGRTDTQYFGPGTRLTVL.

The V and J genes are TRBV4-1 and TRBJ1-6; 9 nucleotides match TRBD1. The CDR3 covers 17 residues. Unmatched junction bases numbered 3, after V lost 3 bases and J lost 0 bases. Germline values: CDR1 MGHRA, CDR2 YSYEKL. The CDR3 region is CASSQGQGRSYNSPLHF. The CDR3, as DNA: TGCGCCAGCAGCCAGGGACAGGGCCGCTCCTATAATTCACCCCTCCACTTT.

This clone has just a few counts. The rearrangement links TRBV5-6 to TRBJ1-1; D is possibly TRBD1 (5 bases). Per the germline V gene, CDR1 is SGHDT and CDR2 is YYEEEE. The germline V and J ends were trimmed by 2 bases and 5 bases, with 13 bases remaining between them. This CDR3 contains 14 residues. CDR3 DNA: TGTGCCAGCAGCTTAGGGGTAGGTGTGACTGAAGCTTTCTTT. It encodes CASSLGVGVTEAFF.

Written as DNA, the CDR3 is TGTGCCAGCAGCTCCGGGACTAGCGGGACTTACAATGAGCAGTTCTTC. Translation gives CASSSGTSGTYNEQFF. The rearrangement uses TRBV11-3 and TRBJ2-1; 13 positions agree with TRBD2. CDR1 and CDR2 (germline): SGHNT, YENEEA. J was trimmed by 4 bases and V by 4 bases; bases with no gene match: 4. There are 16 residues in the CDR3.

V gene TRBV7-3 combines with J gene TRBJ1-1; perhaps TRBD1 as D (5 bases). The germline gives CDR1 SGHTA, CDR2 FQGTGA. The CDR3 runs 13 residues. V was clipped by 4 bases and J by 5 bases, with 11 bases between them. The chain's CDR3 is CASSYDSWTEAFF. The CDR3 DNA is TGTGCCAGCAGCTACGACAGTTGGACTGAAGCTTTCTTT. Complete variable domain (other parts from reference TRBV7-3 and TRBJ1-1): GAGVSQTPSNKVTEKGKYVELRCDPISGHTALYWYRQSLGQGPEFLIYFQGTGAADDSGLPNDRFFAVRPEGSVSTLKIQRTERGDSAVYLCASSYDSWTEAFFGQGTRLTVV.

This sequence joins TRBV7-3 and TRBJ1-2, with a tentative D call TRBD1 (6 bases). CDR1 and CDR2 (germline): SGHTA, FQGTGA. The CDR3 consists of 15 residues. V was cut by 0 bases and J by 3 bases, with 11 bases left in between. CDR3 amino acids: CASSLTPDSHYGYTF. CDR3 in DNA: TGTGCCAGCAGCTTAACCCCGGACAGCCACTATGGCTACACCTTC.

The chain carries TRBV7-9 and TRBJ2-7; 8 positions match TRBD2. CDR1 and CDR2 from the germline V gene are SEHNR and FQNEAQ (reference sequence). The CDR3 length is 15 residues. The J segment lost 6 bases and the V segment lost 1 base, leaving 8 bases of the junction unmatched. CDR3 sequence (DNA): TGTGCCAGCAGCTTAGGACTAGCGAGCGGTGGCGAGCAGTACTTC. Its translation: CASSLGLASGGEQYF.

The V call is TRBV27, the J call TRBJ2-7; possibly TRBD2 for D (6 bases). Per germline, CDR1 MNHEY and CDR2 SMNVEV (reference sequence). The ends were cut back, 0 bases at V and 3 bases at J, with 12 bases in the middle. CDR3 size: 15 residues. DNA for the CDR3: TGTGCCAGCAGTTTATCGGCAGGGACTTTCTACGAGCAGTACTTC. Protein product: CASSLSAGTFYEQYF.

This clone appeared a few times. The chain recombines TRBV5-6 with TRBJ1-1; the D gene is possibly TRBD1 (5 bases). The germline V and J ends were trimmed by 3 bases and 1 base, with 16 bases remaining between them. Germline V lookup: CDR1 SGHDT, CDR2 YYEEEE. The CDR3 totals 16 residues. CDR3 coding DNA: TGTGCCAGCAGCTCTAACGCCGGACACCCGAACACTGAAGCTTTCTTT. It codes for CASSSNAGHPNTEAFF.

V is TRBV6-5 and J is TRBJ1-1; TRBD1 matches 9 bases. V trimming: 2 bases; J trimming: 5 bases; junction bases outside the gene matches: 3. The germline V gene has CDR1 MNHEY and CDR2 SVGAGI. The CDR3 totals 14 residues. CDR3: CASSYGTGKTEAFF. The CDR3 region has the DNA TGTGCCAGCAGTTACGGGACAGGGAAGACTGAAGCTTTCTTT.

The chain links TRBV14 to TRBJ2-2; 9 nucleotides line up with TRBD1. This CDR3 is 17 amino acids long. J was trimmed by 5 bases and V by 1 base; bases with no gene match: 8. Germline V gene data show CDR1 as SGHDN and CDR2 as FVKESK. The CDR3 loop is CASSQARDRVRTGELFF. Written as DNA, the CDR3 is TGTGCCAGCAGCCAAGCTCGGGACAGGGTGAGGACCGGGGAGCTGTTTTTT.

The V call is TRBV6-1, the J call TRBJ2-7; 8 bases match TRBD1. This CDR3 contains 14 residues. The V and J ends lost 2 bases and 4 bases, in that order; junction bases with no gene match: 4. Germline lookup yields CDR1 MNHNS and CDR2 SASEGT. CDR3 sequence (DNA): TGTGCCAGCAGTGAACAGGGGGCAGGTTACGAGCAGTACTTC. Translation gives CASSEQGAGYEQYF.

The CDR3 reads CASSHADRGENIQYF. DNA of the CDR3: TGTGCCAGCAGCCATGCGGACAGGGGCGAAAACATTCAGTACTTC. The V call is TRBV4-2, the J call TRBJ2-4, with 9 bases matching TRBD1. V lost 3 bases and J lost 5; bases outside the gene matches: 5. This CDR3 comprises 15 residues. The germline V gene encodes CDR1 LGHNA and CDR2 YNFKEQ.

The chain uses TRBV19 and TRBJ1-1, with 12 bases fitting TRBD1. The germline CDR1 and CDR2 sequences are LNHDA and SQIVND (reference sequence). CDR3 length: 18 amino acids. J was trimmed by 5 bases and V by 4 bases; bases with no gene match: 14. The CDR3 DNA reads TGTGCCAGTAGTACCTCCATTCAGGGACAGGGGGCGCGGACTGAAGCTTTCTTT. It translates to CASSTSIQGQGARTEAFF.